This TCR beta chain emerged from a study of T cells generated in artificial thymic organoids (dated by TCRdb to about 2017). Regarding the study in general: The study compared the TCR alpha and beta CDR3 repertoires of CD8 single positive T cells derived from in vitro artificial thymic organoids against those of naive CD8 T cells from thymus and peripheral blood. Displayed repertoire sequencing data were described as representative of three independent experiments. Study-level results and caveats: Physiological TCR clonotype diversity, comparable to that of thymic and blood naive CD8 T cells, was observed in organoid-derived CD8 single positive T cells.

Non-mobilized peripheral blood was obtained from healthy adult donors. Enrichment of primary CD8+ T cells was done with magnetic beads from the Miltenyi CD8+ T cell Isolation Kit. Blood naive CD8 T cells were FACS sorted as CD3+TCRalphabeta+CD8+CD45RO-CCR7+ before RNA extraction. For each sample, the RNeasy Micro kit was used to purify total RNA from around 40,000 to 200,000 sorted cells, and RNA quality was checked on an Agilent RNA 6000 Nano chip. Concerning this clonotype: Its specific antigen is unknown. No base quality information exists; no much larger clone differs at one position.

TCRalpha and TCRbeta libraries were amplified in separate semi-nested PCR reactions using Advantage 2 and reverse primers located in the TRAC or TRBC constant regions. Between roughly 3 and 550 ng of total RNA was used as input for first-strand cDNA synthesis. The TCR cDNA libraries were generated by 5'-RACE using the SMARTer PCR cDNA Synthesis kit, with a poly-dT primer driving first-strand synthesis. The semi-nested reverse primers in the constant regions carried 5-nucleotide sample-specific barcodes, and the PCR products were cleaned up with the Zymo DNA Clean and Concentrator-5 kit. Up to ten barcoded samples were pooled, ligated to Illumina adaptors and sequenced as 2 x 150 bp paired-end reads on an Illumina MiSeq. As for the authors' bioinformatics: After demultiplexing, reads were aligned using BLAT against a custom library built from IMGT containing every combination of human TRAV, TRAJ, TRBV, TRBD and TRBJ. The best BLAT hits were picked using pslCDnaFilter (-maxAligns=1, -ignoreIntrons), and custom Perl scripts were used to calculate clonotype frequencies. The raw public data were reprocessed by TCRdb itself: fastp quality trimming at Q25, MiXCR clonotype calling, in-frame beta chains only. Rows are unified per CDR3 protein, each entry keeping the most common DNA and genes. The V and J calls follow TCRdb's processing rather than the paper's. A total of 5,000 to 6,500 distinct CDR3 sequences appear in this sample, 32% of them only once. The ten largest clones add up to approximately 2.2% of the sample.

According to the germline V gene, CDR1 reads SGDLS and CDR2 reads YYNGEE. The CDR3 runs 13 residues from the cysteine to the phenylalanine. Just CDR3 DNA is preserved here, 39 bases in frame from base 1. The junction shows trimming of 5 bases on V and 7 bases on J, plus 16 bases between the germline ends. The chain is made from TRBV9 and TRBJ2-7; no D gene call is confident. Sample: naive CD8+ T cells from blood. Per the publication, the cell subset or site label means: CD3+TCRalphabeta+CD8SP T cells; for blood, CD45RO-CCR7+ naive CD8+ T cells. The TCR comes from a human donor who gave cord blood stem cells for thymic organoid culture, a cardiac surgery patient who gave postnatal thymus, or a blood donor (not recorded which). The nucleotides are TGTGCCAGCAGTGTGGTGCACGGGTATGAGCAGTACTTC. It codes for CASSVVHGYEQYF.